This is a list of T cell receptor beta chains from one sample in a study of cytomegalovirus exposure and HLA in healthy donors. Repertoires were generated with immunoSEQ multiplex PCR, while TCRdb's copy carries only in-frame clones and drops some. The sample holds nearly 100,000 clones, approximately 79% seen once. Sequenced material: PBMCs. The receptors were gathered from an older woman in good health and CMV-seropositive. Both conserved end residues are part of each CDR3. The D gene is left open where the match is weak. Some rows have no size entry. The others give once, few or many, or a class for an expanded clone.

V: TRBV5-4
J: TRBJ2-6
D: NA
size: few
CDR3: CASSLEGSGANVLTF
DNA: TGTGCCAGCAGCTTAGAGGGCTCTGGGGCCAACGTCCTGACTTTC

V: TRBV4-1
J: TRBJ2-7
D: NA
size: NA
CDR3: CASSPQVAGAVIYEQYF
DNA: TGCGCCAGCAGCCCACAGGTGGCAGGCGCAGTGATCTACGAGCAGTACTTC

V: TRBV18
J: TRBJ1-6
D: NA
size: NA
CDR3: CASSPQDGSPLHF
DNA: TGTGCCAGCTCACCGCAGGATGGATCACCCCTCCACTTT

V: TRBV7-2
J: TRBJ2-7
D: NA
size: NA
CDR3: CASSLVRSLSYEQYF
DNA: TGTGCCAGCAGCTTAGTTCGCAGTTTATCCTACGAGCAGTACTTC

V: TRBV14
J: TRBJ1-2
D: TRBD1
size: once
CDR3: CASSPLGKGANYGYTF
DNA: TGTGCCAGCAGCCCATTGGGGAAGGGGGCGAACTATGGCTACACCTTC

V: TRBV13
J: TRBJ1-1
D: NA
size: many
CDR3: CASSPYHTVTNTEAFF
DNA: TGTGCCAGCAGCCCATACCATACAGTTACGAACACTGAAGCTTTCTTT

V: TRBV18
J: TRBJ1-1
D: NA
size: NA
CDR3: CASSPRGVRGTEAFF
DNA: TGTGCCAGCTCACCCCGTGGCGTTAGGGGCACTGAAGCTTTCTTT

V: TRBV28
J: TRBJ1-2
D: NA
size: NA
CDR3: CASTEGGTNYGYTF
DNA: TGTGCCAGCACCGAAGGAGGGACTAACTATGGCTACACCTTC

V: TRBV15
J: TRBJ1-1
D: NA
size: NA
CDR3: CATSGQVNTEAFF
DNA: TGTGCCACCAGCGGTCAGGTGAACACTGAAGCTTTCTTT

V: TRBV18
J: TRBJ1-5
D: NA
size: NA
CDR3: CASSRAQGQNQPQHF
DNA: TGTGCCAGCTCCCGGGCACAGGGTCAAAATCAGCCCCAGCATTTT

V: TRBV28
J: TRBJ1-4
D: NA
size: NA
CDR3: CASTLGGPPTNEKLFF
DNA: TGTGCCAGCACCTTGGGGGGGCCCCCAACTAATGAAAAACTGTTTTTT

V: TRBV10-3
J: TRBJ1-2
D: NA
size: NA
CDR3: CAISEGQGLGGYTF
DNA: TGTGCCATCAGTGAAGGGCAGGGGTTAGGCGGCTACACCTTC

V: TRBV5-6
J: TRBJ2-7
D: TRBD2
size: NA
CDR3: CASSNSGRAYEQYF
DNA: TGTGCCAGCAGCAATAGCGGGAGGGCCTACGAGCAGTACTTC

V: TRBV2
J: TRBJ2-5
D: NA
size: NA
CDR3: CASRTRQQETQYF
DNA: TGTGCCAGCAGGACAAGACAGCAAGAGACCCAGTACTTC

V: TRBV5-1
J: TRBJ1-2
D: NA
size: few
CDR3: CASSLDRDGYTF
DNA: TGCGCCAGCAGCTTGGACAGGGATGGCTACACCTTC

V: TRBV4-2
J: TRBJ2-1
D: TRBD2
size: NA
CDR3: CASSQGGAGGVDEQFF
DNA: TGTGCCAGCAGCCAAGGGGGCGCGGGAGGGGTCGATGAGCAGTTCTTC

V: TRBV11-2
J: TRBJ2-4
D: NA
size: once
CDR3: CASSLYGVSKNIQYF
DNA: TGTGCCAGCAGCTTATACGGGGTATCCAAAAACATTCAGTACTTC

V: TRBV7-2
J: TRBJ2-7
D: NA
size: few
CDR3: CASSLATGAYEQYF
DNA: TGTGCCAGCAGCTTAGCAACGGGAGCCTACGAGCAGTACTTC

V: TRBV20-1
J: TRBJ2-7
D: NA
size: NA
CDR3: CSVGRAYEQYF
DNA: TGCAGTGTAGGCCGGGCCTACGAGCAGTACTTC

V: TRBV15
J: TRBJ1-1
D: TRBD1
size: NA
CDR3: CATSRRQGGTSGTEAFF
DNA: TGTGCCACCAGCAGGAGACAGGGGGGTACTTCGGGAACTGAAGCTTTCTTT

V: TRBV7-3
J: TRBJ2-7
D: NA
size: NA
CDR3: CASSLTGGGLGDEQYF
DNA: TGTGCCAGCAGCTTAACAGGGGGGGGGCTTGGCGACGAGCAGTACTTC

V: TRBV18
J: TRBJ1-5
D: NA
size: NA
CDR3: CASSPPEGGTEPQHF
DNA: TGTGCCAGCTCACCGCCGGAGGGGGGGACCGAGCCCCAGCATTTT

V: TRBV6-1
J: TRBJ1-1
D: NA
size: once
CDR3: CASSERRMNTEAFF
DNA: TGTGCCAGCAGTGAACGGAGAATGAACACTGAAGCTTTCTTT

V: TRBV5-1
J: TRBJ2-5
D: NA
size: NA
CDR3: CASSLDGISQETQYF
DNA: TGCGCCAGCAGCTTGGACGGGATAAGCCAAGAGACCCAGTACTTC